The present T cell receptor (beta chain) was sequenced within a study of resident and recirculating memory T cells in vitiligo. Study context: Shave-biopsy epidermis from lesional and nonlesional skin was sequenced alongside PBMCs.

The germline gives CDR1 SGHNT, CDR2 YYREEE (reference sequence). J lost 8 bases, V lost 3 bases, and 16 bases had no gene match. This CDR3 has 17 residues. Using immunoSEQ multiplex PCR, the repertoire was profiled, and TCRdb retains in-frame clones only, with some absent. The table includes tens of thousands of clones, approximately 90% detected once. No change in lesions over the prior 6 months defined stable disease. The chain has TRBV5-4 and TRBJ2-1; 8 bases line up with TRBD2. The sequencing sample was made of blood. The clonotype originates from a male donor with vitiligo. Here the CDR3 reads CASSSLYGRAEADEQFF. The CDR3 DNA follows: TGTGCCAGCAGCTCCCTCTACGGGAGGGCCGAGGCCGATGAGCAGTTCTTC. The full variable domain, rest sourced from reference TRBV5-4 and TRBJ2-1, is ETGVTQSPTHLIKTRGQQVTLRCSSQSGHNTVSWYQQALGQGPQFIFQYYREEENGRGNFPPRFSGLQFPNYSSELNVNALELDDSALYLCASSSLYGRAEADEQFFGPGTRLTVL.